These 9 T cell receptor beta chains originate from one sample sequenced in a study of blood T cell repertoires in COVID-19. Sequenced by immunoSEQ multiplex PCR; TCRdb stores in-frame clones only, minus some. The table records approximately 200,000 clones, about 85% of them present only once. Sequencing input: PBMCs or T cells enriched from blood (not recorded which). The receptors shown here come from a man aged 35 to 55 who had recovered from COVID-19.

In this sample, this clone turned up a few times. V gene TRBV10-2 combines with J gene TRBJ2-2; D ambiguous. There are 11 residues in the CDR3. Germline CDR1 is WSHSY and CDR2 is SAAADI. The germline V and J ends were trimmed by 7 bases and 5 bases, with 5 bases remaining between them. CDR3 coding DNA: TGCGCCAGCACATTTACCGGGGAGCTGTTTTTT. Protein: CASTFTGELFF.

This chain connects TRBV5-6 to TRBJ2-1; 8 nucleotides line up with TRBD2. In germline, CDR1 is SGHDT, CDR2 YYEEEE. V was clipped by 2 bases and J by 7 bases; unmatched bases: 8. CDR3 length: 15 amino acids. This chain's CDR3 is CASSFPLAGSNEQFF. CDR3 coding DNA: TGTGCCAGCAGCTTTCCGTTAGCGGGAAGTAATGAGCAGTTCTTC.

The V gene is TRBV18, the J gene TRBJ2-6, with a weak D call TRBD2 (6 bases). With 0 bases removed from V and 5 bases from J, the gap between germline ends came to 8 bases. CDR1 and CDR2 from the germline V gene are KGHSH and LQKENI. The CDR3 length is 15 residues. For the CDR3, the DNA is TGTGCCAGCTCACCACCTGGGGGGAGGGCCAACGTCCTGACTTTC. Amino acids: CASSPPGGRANVLTF.

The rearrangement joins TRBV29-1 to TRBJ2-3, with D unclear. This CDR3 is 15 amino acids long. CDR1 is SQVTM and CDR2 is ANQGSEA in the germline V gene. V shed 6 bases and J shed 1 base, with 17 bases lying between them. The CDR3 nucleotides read TGCAGCGTCTGGGTGGCGGTTTGGGGCACAGATACGCAGTATTTT. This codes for CSVWVAVWGTDTQYF.

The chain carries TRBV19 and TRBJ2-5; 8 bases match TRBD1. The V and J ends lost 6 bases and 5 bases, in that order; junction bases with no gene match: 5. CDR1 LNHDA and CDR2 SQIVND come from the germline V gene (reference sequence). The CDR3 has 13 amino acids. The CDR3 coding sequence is TGTGCCAGTAGCTGGACAGGGAGGGAGACCCAGTACTTC. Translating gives CASSWTGRETQYF.

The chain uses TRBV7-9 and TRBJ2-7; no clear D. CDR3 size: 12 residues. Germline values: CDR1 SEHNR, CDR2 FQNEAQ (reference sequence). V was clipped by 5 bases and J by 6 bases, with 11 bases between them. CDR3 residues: CASSTVRSEQYF. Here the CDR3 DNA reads TGTGCCAGCAGCACCGTGCGGAGCGAGCAGTACTTC.

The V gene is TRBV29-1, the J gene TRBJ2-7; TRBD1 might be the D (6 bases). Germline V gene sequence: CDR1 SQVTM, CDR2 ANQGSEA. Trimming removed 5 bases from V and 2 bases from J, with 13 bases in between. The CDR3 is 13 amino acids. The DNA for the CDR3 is TGCAGCGTTACAGGGCAAGGAACCTACGAGCAGTACTTC. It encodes CSVTGQGTYEQYF.

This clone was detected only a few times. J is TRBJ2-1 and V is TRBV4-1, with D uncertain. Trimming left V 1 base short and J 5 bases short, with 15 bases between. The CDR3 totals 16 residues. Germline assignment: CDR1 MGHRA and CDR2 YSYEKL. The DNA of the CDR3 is TGCGCCAGCAGCCAAGGTGTCCGGTCAACCAACAATGAGCAGTTCTTC. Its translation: CASSQGVRSTNNEQFF.

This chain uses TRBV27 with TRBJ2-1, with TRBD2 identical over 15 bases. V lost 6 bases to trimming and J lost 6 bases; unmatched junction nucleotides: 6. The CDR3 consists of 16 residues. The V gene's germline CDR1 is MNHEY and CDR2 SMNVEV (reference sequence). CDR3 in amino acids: CASSYWTSGRANEQFF. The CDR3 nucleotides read TGTGCCAGCAGCTATTGGACTAGCGGGAGGGCCAATGAGCAGTTCTTC.